Shown below are 16 T cell receptor beta chains from a single sample sequenced in a study of cytotoxic CD8 clonotypes in ibrutinib-treated CLL. TCRdb's table, derived via immunoSEQ multiplex PCR, lists solely in-frame clones and lacks some. The profile shows approximately 200,000 clones, about 72% of them singletons. The specimen comprised PBMCs, sampled after 24 months of ibrutinib treatment. Source of these receptors: a human donor with chronic lymphocytic leukemia.

The chain joins TRBV5-6 to TRBJ2-5; TRBD2 agrees at 12 bases. Trimming removed 5 bases from V and 2 bases from J; junction bases left unmatched: 4. Germline V gene sequence: CDR1 SGHDT, CDR2 YYEEEE. CDR3 size: 15 residues. The CDR3 region is CASRSTSGGQETQYF. Here the CDR3 DNA reads TGTGCCAGCAGATCGACTAGCGGGGGACAAGAGACCCAGTACTTC.

The V call is TRBV6-6, the J call TRBJ2-7; 11 nucleotides agree with TRBD2. The CDR3 consists of 15 residues. The ends lost 2 bases at V and 2 bases at J; junction bases unmatched: 2. Germline V gives CDR1 MNHNY, CDR2 SVGAGI (reference sequence). The CDR3 DNA is TGTGCCAGCAGTTACACTAGCGGGAGCACCTACGAGCAGTACTTC. It specifies CASSYTSGSTYEQYF.

In regard to this clone: The same CDR3 can be traced to other DNA sequences in this sample. The chain joins TRBV9 to TRBJ2-7; the D is unclear. This CDR3 contains 14 residues. The V and J ends lost 0 bases and 2 bases respectively, with 9 bases between them. Germline V gives CDR1 SGDLS, CDR2 YYNGEE. Written as DNA, the CDR3 is TGTGCCAGCAGCGTAGATGTAGGAACCTACGAGCAGTACTTC. Amino acids: CASSVDVGTYEQYF.

The CDR3 sequence is CASSPTEGAGAFF. DNA for the CDR3: TGTGCCAGCAGTCCTACGGAGGGGGCGGGAGCTTTCTTT. The chain uses TRBV6-5 and TRBJ1-1; 7 bases are shared with TRBD1. The CDR3 is 13 amino acids. Losses at the gene ends were 5 bases for V and 10 bases for J; bases not matched to a gene: 10. The germline V gene encodes CDR1 MNHEY and CDR2 SVGAGI.

The V gene is TRBV7-3, the J gene TRBJ2-4; unclear D gene. Germline loops: CDR1 SGHTA, CDR2 FQGTGA. Trimming cost V 4 bases and J 8 bases, with 18 bases left between them. This CDR3 has 15 amino acids. DNA of the CDR3: TGTGCCAGCAGCTCCACCACAGCTCTCAGTGACATTCAGTACTTC. Residues: CASSSTTALSDIQYF.

CDR3 nucleotide sequence: TGTGCCAGCAGCTTAAACGGAGAGACCCAGTACTTC. This encodes CASSLNGETQYF. This chain joins TRBV7-2 and TRBJ2-5, with D unclear. Trimming removed 2 bases from V and 4 bases from J, with 5 bases in between. The CDR3 has 12 residues. Germline V gene data show CDR1 as SGHTA and CDR2 as FQGNSA.

This chain's CDR3 is CASGFFIAASRGNEQFF. In DNA, the CDR3 is TGTGCTAGTGGTTTTTTTATCGCTGCGTCAAGAGGCAATGAGCAGTTCTTC. This chain links TRBV12-5 with TRBJ2-1; no clear D. Germline CDR1 is LGHNT and CDR2 is FRNRAP. Trimming cost V 3 bases and J 6 bases, with 21 bases left between them. The CDR3 totals 17 residues.

The CDR3 reads CASSIQGRFYEQYF. In DNA, the CDR3 is TGTGCCAGTAGTATCCAAGGCAGATTCTACGAGCAGTACTTC. This chain connects TRBV19 to TRBJ2-7; D gene ambiguous. V gave up 3 bases and J gave up 3 bases, with 12 bases separating them. Germline V gene lookup returns CDR1 LNHDA and CDR2 SQIVND (reference sequence). CDR3 size: 14 residues.

To note about this clone: A junction end diverges from the germline sequence, so it may reflect a read error. The genes are TRBV7-7 and TRBJ2-1, with TRBD2 as a possible D gene (6 bases). From germline, CDR1 is SSHAT and CDR2 FNYEAQ (reference sequence). The CDR3 sequence is 13 residues long. The CDR3 DNA sequence: TGTGCTAGCAGCTTAGAGGAGGGAGTTGAGCAGTTCTTC. Translating it yields CASSLEEGVEQFF. Filled out from reference TRBV7-7 and TRBJ2-1, the complete variable domain reads GAGVSQSPRYKVTKRGQDVTLRCDPISSHATLYWYQQALGQGPEFLTYFNYEAQPDKSGLPSDRFSAERPEGSISTLTIQRTEQRDSAMYRCASSLEEGVEQFFGPGTRLTVL.

In its sample, this clone was seen a few times. V gene TRBV19 combines with J gene TRBJ1-5; D remains ambiguous. Germline-derived CDR1 and CDR2 are LNHDA and SQIVND (reference sequence). V was pared by 7 bases and J by 4 bases, with 17 bases between. This CDR3 is built from 15 residues. This CDR3 reads CASTYTPLPNQPQHF. The CDR3 coding sequence is TGTGCCAGTACCTATACCCCTTTACCAAATCAGCCCCAGCATTTT.

The chain employs TRBV27 and TRBJ2-1; maybe TRBD1 (5 bases). The CDR3 spans 12 residues. CDR1 MNHEY and CDR2 SMNVEV come from the germline V gene (reference sequence). Between the trimmed V and J ends, which lost 4 bases and 12 bases, there was a span of 13 bases. CDR3 residues: CASSYPGFAQFF. Here the CDR3 DNA reads TGTGCCAGCAGTTACCCAGGGTTTGCGCAGTTCTTC.

The chain is built from TRBV11-2 and TRBJ2-7; 10 bases are shared with TRBD2. CDR1 is SGHAT and CDR2 is FQNNGV in the germline V gene. The junction had 9 bases not matched to a gene; V was cut back by 6 bases and J by 4 bases. This CDR3 comprises 15 residues. CDR3 in amino acids: CASSYQLAGSYEQYF. The DNA of the CDR3 is TGTGCCAGCAGTTACCAACTAGCGGGATCATACGAGCAGTACTTC. The full variable domain, in which reference TRBV11-2 and TRBJ2-7 provide the parts outside the CDR3, is EAGVAQSPRYKIIEKRQSVAFWCNPISGHATLYWYQQILGQGPKLLIQFQNNGVVDDSQLPKDRFSAERLKGVDSTLKIQPAKLEDSAVYLCASSYQLAGSYEQYFGPGTRLTVT.

V gene TRBV15 combines with J gene TRBJ1-1; D gene uncertain. Germline loops: CDR1 LNHNV, CDR2 YYDKDF (reference sequence). The ends were cut back, 2 bases at V and 2 bases at J, with 12 bases in the middle. CDR3 size: 15 residues. CDR3 amino acids: CATSRRRTGNTEAFF. The DNA of the CDR3 is TGTGCCACCAGCAGACGCAGGACGGGCAACACTGAAGCTTTCTTT.

The V gene is TRBV27, the J gene TRBJ2-7; TRBD2 agrees at 9 bases. CDR3 length: 16 amino acids. With V trimmed by 0 bases and J by 6 bases, 9 bases remained unmatched. Per germline, CDR1 MNHEY and CDR2 SMNVEV (reference sequence). Here the CDR3 DNA reads TGTGCCAGCAGTTTATCGTCCGGGACTAGCCTCCTCGAGCAGTACTTC. It translates to CASSLSSGTSLLEQYF.

The CDR3 nucleotides read TGTGCCAGCAGGAACGAACCGGGACAGCATGGCTACACCTTC. This sequence encodes CASRNEPGQHGYTF. The genes are TRBV7-9 and TRBJ1-2, with 7 bases matching TRBD1. The CDR3 is 14 amino acids. Germline V lookup: CDR1 SEHNR, CDR2 FQNEAQ (reference sequence). Trimming removed 6 bases from V and 6 bases from J; junction bases left unmatched: 10.

The chain links TRBV28 to TRBJ2-7, with no clear D. The CDR3 is 12 amino acids. The V gene lost 8 bases and the J gene lost 3 bases, with 11 bases spanning the gap. The V gene's germline CDR1 is MDHEN and CDR2 SYDVKM. The CDR3 loop is CASRHGSYEQYF. The CDR3 bases are TGTGCCAGCCGACACGGCAGCTACGAGCAGTACTTC.